Shown below are 9 T cell receptor beta chains from a single sample sequenced in a study of technical replicates of blood from a handful of donors. Assay: immunoSEQ multiplex PCR; the TCRdb copy retains only in-frame clones and omits some. The table has roughly 73,000 clones, 85% to 95% seen once. Sequenced: T cells isolated from PBMCs. Every receptor here comes from a human donor in good health.

CDR3 region: CATNLGTGLNEQYF. In nucleotides, the CDR3 is TGTGCCACCAATCTCGGGACAGGGCTAAACGAGCAGTACTTC. J is TRBJ2-7 and V is TRBV2; TRBD1 agrees at 9 bases. In germline, CDR1 is SNHLY, CDR2 FYNNEI. This CDR3 spans 14 amino acids. The J segment lost 5 bases and the V segment lost 10 bases, leaving 12 bases of the junction unmatched.

V gene TRBV6-4 combines with J gene TRBJ1-2; no clear D gene. The V end was cut by 6 bases, the J end by 2 bases, with 7 bases between. Germline V gene sequence: CDR1 MRHNA, CDR2 SNTAGT. The CDR3 spans 12 residues. The CDR3 coding sequence is TGTGCCAGCAGCGGGTTGAACTATGGCTACACCTTC. This codes for CASSGLNYGYTF.

This chain joins TRBV2 and TRBJ2-7; no reliable D call. V was cut by 1 base and J by 3 bases, with 4 bases left in between. The CDR3 is made up of 12 amino acids. Per germline, CDR1 SNHLY and CDR2 FYNNEI. The CDR3 region is CASSEVFYEQYF. The CDR3 DNA sequence: TGTGCCAGCAGTGAAGTCTTCTACGAGCAGTACTTC.

The chain has TRBV5-1 and TRBJ2-7, with D possibly matching TRBD2 (6 bases). Between the trimmed V and J ends, which lost 1 base and 4 bases, there was a span of 18 bases. Germline V gene lookup returns CDR1 SGHRS and CDR2 YFSETQ. The CDR3 consists of 16 residues. CDR3 region: CASSLSLTGEVYEQYF. The CDR3 DNA reads as TGCGCCAGCAGCTTGTCTCTAACGGGAGAAGTGTACGAGCAGTACTTC.

The J gene is TRBJ2-7, the V gene TRBV4-1; unclear D gene. V lost 1 base and J lost 0, with 16 bases in between. The CDR3 spans 17 residues. Germline V CDR1 and CDR2: MGHRA, YSYEKL. The CDR3 loop is CASSQVPLRSSSYEQYF. DNA of the CDR3: TGCGCCAGCAGCCAAGTTCCCCTCCGAAGTAGCTCCTACGAGCAGTACTTC.

The V call is TRBV15, the J call TRBJ2-5; 7 bases are shared with TRBD1. The CDR3 sequence is 16 residues long. The junction had 16 bases not matched to a gene; V was cut back by 3 bases and J by 9 bases. The germline gives CDR1 LNHNV, CDR2 YYDKDF (reference sequence). Here the CDR3 DNA reads TGTGCCACCAGCAGGCCGGGACGTACAGGGGCCCGGGCCCAGTACTTC. It specifies CATSRPGRTGARAQYF.

Points on this clone: A read error may account for a junction end that differs from germline. The chain has TRBV19 and TRBJ1-2, with D hard to call. The CDR3 has 14 amino acids. Germline CDR1 is LNHDA and CDR2 is SQIVND (reference sequence). The CDR3 here is CASSLEGVNYGYTF. The CDR3 DNA reads TGTGCCAGTAGTTTAGAGGGAGTAAACTATGGCTACACCTTC.

V gene TRBV4-1 combines with J gene TRBJ1-4; D gene uncertain. The V gene lost 3 bases and the J gene lost 5 bases, with 16 bases spanning the gap. Germline V gene data show CDR1 as MGHRA and CDR2 as YSYEKL. The CDR3 has 16 amino acids. This CDR3 is CASSQIQASLNEKLFF. The CDR3 nucleotides read TGCGCCAGCAGCCAGATCCAGGCAAGTCTAAATGAAAAACTGTTTTTT.

The V and J genes are TRBV6-5 and TRBJ1-5, with 8 bases lining up with TRBD1. Germline loops: CDR1 MNHEY, CDR2 SVGAGI. The CDR3 extends over 14 amino acids. J was trimmed by 6 bases and V by 5 bases; bases with no gene match: 6. The chain's CDR3 is CASSGQGAGQPQHF. The CDR3 nucleotides are TGTGCCAGCAGTGGCCAGGGGGCTGGTCAGCCCCAGCATTTT.